The next 17 T cell receptor beta chains were all read from a single sample in a study of blood T cell repertoires in COVID-19. Assay used: immunoSEQ multiplex PCR; TCRdb lists only in-frame clones, some missing. The table lists 360,000 or so clones, about nine tenths of them singletons, with 0.95% to 1.1% in the top ten. Sequencing input: PBMCs or T cells enriched from blood (not recorded which). Receptors were obtained from a woman in her 30s who had been exposed to COVID-19.

This chain joins TRBV2 and TRBJ2-3, with D maybe TRBD2 (7 bases). The CDR3 is 17 amino acids. With 7 bases removed from V and 0 bases from J, the gap between germline ends came to 20 bases. Germline V gene sequence: CDR1 SNHLY, CDR2 FYNNEI. The CDR3 coding sequence is TGTGCCAGCACCCCGGGGGGCGGGGCCGCTAGCACAGATACGCAGTATTTT. This sequence encodes CASTPGGGAASTDTQYF.

The gene calls are TRBV9 and TRBJ2-2; 7 bases are shared with TRBD1. Germline CDR1 and CDR2: SGDLS and YYNGEE. The length of the CDR3 is 16 residues. V dropped 0 bases and J dropped 5; count of bases not matched to a gene: 7. The DNA for the CDR3 is TGTGCCAGCAGCGTAGAGGGACAGTGGGAGACCGGGGAGCTGTTTTTT. Translation: CASSVEGQWETGELFF.

This clone was recorded once. The chain recombines TRBV10-2 with TRBJ1-4; TRBD1 agrees at 7 bases. CDR3 length equals 16 residues. J gave up 0 bases and V 4 bases, and 5 bases lay outside the gene matches. Germline CDR1 and CDR2: WSHSY and SAAADI. The CDR3 sequence: CASSAQGDATNEKLFF. The DNA of the CDR3 is TGCGCCAGCAGTGCTCAGGGGGATGCAACTAATGAAAAACTGTTTTTT.

The chain employs TRBV30 and TRBJ1-4; 8 nucleotides agree with TRBD1. J gave up 6 bases and V 2 bases, and 8 bases lay outside the gene matches. Germline V gene lookup returns CDR1 GTSNPN and CDR2 SVGIG (reference sequence). The CDR3 loop spans 15 amino acids. The CDR3 DNA reads as TGTGCCTGGAGTTCGAGGACAGGGTGGGATGAAAAACTGTTTTTT. This translates into CAWSSRTGWDEKLFF.

As regards this clone: It is unclear where the CDR3 begins or ends on the DNA, so no DNA is shown, and the CDR3 is as TCRdb lists it. V is TRBV21-1 and J is TRBJ2-6; TRBD2 reflects the table's D call only, with no check against the DNA. TRBV21-1 is termed a pseudogene. The CDR3 has 18 amino acids, counting both end residues. CDR3 amino acids: CASSTTGTVGSGANVLTF.

The genes are TRBV11-1 and TRBJ2-7, with a possible D match to TRBD2 (5 bases). CDR3 length: 15 amino acids. The germline gives CDR1 SGHAT, CDR2 FQDESV (reference sequence). V gave up 1 base and J gave up 4 bases, with 14 bases separating them. CDR3 residues: CASSLVGVPLYEQYF. The CDR3 DNA reads TGTGCCAGCAGCTTAGTCGGGGTTCCCCTTTACGAGCAGTACTTC.

This clone has a single count. The rearrangement joins TRBV7-9 to TRBJ1-1; 9 bases map to TRBD1. Germline CDR1 SEHNR, CDR2 FQNEAQ (reference sequence). Trimming took 5 bases from V and 0 from J; bases not matched to a gene: 13. The CDR3 extends over 18 amino acids. CDR3 sequence (DNA): TGTGCCAGCAGCATATCCCCGGGACAGGGCTACATGAACACTGAAGCTTTCTTT. Its translation is CASSISPGQGYMNTEAFF.

This clone came up a few times. In DNA, the CDR3 is TGTGCCAGCAGCTCCGCGGGGGAGGACAGGGCTAGAGAGACCCAGTACTTC. The encoded protein is CASSSAGEDRARETQYF. The genes are TRBV5-4 and TRBJ2-5, with TRBD1 as a possible D gene (8 bases). Germline V gene data show CDR1 as SGHNT and CDR2 as YYREEE (reference sequence). Deletions cut 3 bases from V and 4 bases from J, with 22 bases between. This CDR3 contains 17 residues.

This clone was found once. CDR3 loop: CASSGTGGSQPQHF. The CDR3 coding sequence is TGTGCCAGCAGCGGGACAGGGGGCAGTCAGCCCCAGCATTTT. The chain couples TRBV11-2 to TRBJ1-5; 12 bases align to TRBD1. Germline V CDR1 and CDR2: SGHAT, FQNNGV. This CDR3 contains 14 residues. Losses at the gene ends were 5 bases for V and 6 bases for J; bases not matched to a gene: 2.

CDR3 residues: CASSSEGGQGANSPLHF. The CDR3, as DNA: TGTGCCAGCAGCTCCGAGGGGGGACAGGGGGCTAATTCACCCCTCCACTTT. The chain uses TRBV7-9 and TRBJ1-6; the match to TRBD1 covers 12 bases. From germline, CDR1 is SEHNR and CDR2 FQNEAQ (reference sequence). This CDR3 contains 17 residues. Trimming took 4 bases from V and 6 from J; bases not matched to a gene: 7.

CDR3 residues: CASREVTYTEAFF. DNA of the CDR3: TGTGCCAGCCGGGAGGTTACCTACACTGAAGCTTTCTTT. The chain carries TRBV7-8 and TRBJ1-1; D not resolved. Trimming took off 8 bases at V and 3 bases at J, with 13 bases between the two ends. The CDR3 runs 13 residues. Germline values: CDR1 SGHVS, CDR2 FQNEAQ.

About this clone: This sample also contains other DNA sequences that code for the same CDR3. The CDR3 loop reads CASSPRTTYEQYF. The CDR3 region has the DNA TGTGCCAGCAGCCCCCGAACAACCTACGAGCAGTACTTC. This chain links TRBV11-3 with TRBJ2-7; D gene ambiguous. The germline V and J ends were trimmed by 5 bases and 2 bases, with 10 bases remaining between them. The germline gives CDR1 SGHNT, CDR2 YENEEA. The CDR3 runs to 13 residues. Looking up the rest from reference TRBV11-3 and TRBJ2-7 gives the full variable domain: EAGVVQSPRYKIIEKKQPVAFWCNPISGHNTLYWYLQNLGQGPELLIRYENEEAVDDSQLPKDRFSAERLKGVDSTLKIQPAELGDSAVYLCASSPRTTYEQYFGPGTRLTVT.

V usage is TRBV11-2 and J usage is TRBJ2-2; D is perhaps TRBD2 (5 bases). The CDR3 is made up of 14 amino acids. Germline-derived CDR1 and CDR2 are SGHAT and FQNNGV. Trimming shortened V by 2 bases and J by 9 bases, and 13 bases separated the two germline ends. The CDR3 loop is CASSLSGQVRELFF. CDR3 DNA: TGTGCCAGCAGCTTAAGCGGTCAAGTGAGGGAGCTGTTTTTT.

The chain joins TRBV28 to TRBJ2-7; a weak D match, TRBD1 (7 bases). The CDR3 is 16 amino acids. Germline assignment: CDR1 MDHEN and CDR2 SYDVKM. Trimming shortened V by 6 bases and J by 0 bases, and 18 bases separated the two germline ends. DNA of the CDR3: TGTGCCAGCAGGCTAGGGGGGACAGCGAGCTCCTACGAGCAGTACTTC. This codes for CASRLGGTASSYEQYF.

In nucleotides, the CDR3 is TGTGCCAGCAGCTTCTATACTGGTCTGGGAGGTAGCTACACCTTC. Protein sequence: CASSFYTGLGGSYTF. The rearrangement uses TRBV28 and TRBJ1-2; D remains unclear. Germline CDR1 is MDHEN and CDR2 is SYDVKM. The V gene lost 6 bases and the J gene lost 9 bases, with 23 bases spanning the gap. The CDR3 loop spans 15 amino acids.

The V and J genes are TRBV5-4 and TRBJ2-7, with TRBD1 matching 10 bases. CDR1 SGHNT and CDR2 YYREEE come from the germline V gene (reference sequence). The CDR3 consists of 14 residues. V dropped 2 bases and J dropped 3; count of bases not matched to a gene: 2. The CDR3 loop is CASSLGQGDYEQYF. The CDR3 region has the DNA TGTGCCAGCAGCTTAGGACAGGGGGACTACGAGCAGTACTTC.

This chain links TRBV27 with TRBJ2-1, with D possibly TRBD1 on 6 matching bases. The CDR3 is 17 amino acids. The V end lost 8 bases, the J end lost 0 bases, and 20 bases lay between the germline ends. Per germline, CDR1 MNHEY and CDR2 SMNVEV (reference sequence). CDR3 DNA: TGTGCCAGCGTTAGGGGACATACCGCTGACTCCTACAATGAGCAGTTCTTC. This gives the protein CASVRGHTADSYNEQFF.